The clone carrying this T cell receptor (beta chain) was seen ten or more times. Its antigen is not identified. This sample was included in a study of regulatory T cells in long-lasting Graves disease. Time point specified: newly diagnosed GD, antithyroid drugs for less than 3 months. RNA from PBMCs was the source of the TCR library. Whole-study findings and limits: TRBV28 was favored in persistent disease, as were TRBJ1-2 and TRBJ2-5. Accuracy may have suffered from the small sample size. Newly diagnosed patients had higher TCR diversity than persistent Graves' patients did. Thyroid tissue went unstudied; only peripheral blood was examined.

Arm-PCR of CDR3 regions and iRepertoire HTBI primers were used to build TCR beta libraries. MiXCR, run by TCRdb on the multiplex PCR reads, gives a single entry per CDR3 protein. The table has 350,000 to 400,000 distinct CDR3 sequences, roughly 16% seen once. The CDR3 spans 13 residues. Germline assignment: CDR1 MNHEY and CDR2 SVGEGT. Trimming took 6 bases from V and 9 from J, leaving 12 bases between them. The material was peripheral blood mononuclear cells (PBMCs), obtained at new diagnosis, from a patient treated with antithyroid drugs. The chain couples TRBV6-2 or TRBV6-3 to TRBJ1-6; the D is unclear. The clonotype originates from a female donor with Graves disease. The CDR3 reads CASRAVGVSPLHF. CDR3 DNA sequence: TGTGCCAGCAGGGCCGTCGGAGTTTCACCCCTCCACTTT.